What follows are 24 T cell receptor beta chains derived from one specimen sequenced in a study of identical twins. TCRdb called the 5' RACE reads again in MiXCR, with one record for every CDR3 protein. The sample has roughly 690,000 distinct CDR3 sequences, approximately 6.1% seen once. Input material: naive T cells sorted from blood. These receptors were taken from a young man in good health.

There are many counts of this clonotype. V usage is TRBV5-1 and J usage is TRBJ2-3, with no clear D. Trimming shortened V by 2 bases and J by 1 base, and 8 bases separated the two germline ends. Germline loops: CDR1 SGHRS, CDR2 YFSETQ. The CDR3 has 14 residues. The chain's CDR3 is CASSLRSGTDTQYF. CDR3 coding DNA: TGCGCCAGCAGCTTAAGGAGCGGCACAGATACGCAGTATTTT.

This clonotype was counted ten times or more. This chain joins TRBV5-1 and TRBJ2-7, with 11 bases matching TRBD1. The CDR3 sequence is 13 residues long. V lost 7 bases to trimming and J lost 7 bases; unmatched junction nucleotides: 7. Germline V gene sequence: CDR1 SGHRS, CDR2 YFSETQ. CDR3 loop: CASSLDRGQEQYV. The DNA of the CDR3 is TGCGCCAGCTCCCTGGACAGGGGGCAGGAGCAGTACGTC.

This clonotype was found many times. The V gene is TRBV27, the J gene TRBJ2-7; 7 bases agree with TRBD1. CDR1 MNHEY and CDR2 SMNVEV come from the germline V gene (reference sequence). The ends lost 5 bases at V and 3 bases at J; junction bases unmatched: 4. The CDR3 spans 13 residues. The CDR3 here is CASSGTGVYEQYF. DNA of the CDR3: TGTGCCAGCAGTGGAACAGGGGTCTACGAGCAGTACTTC.

This clonotype was seen ten or more times. The chain has TRBV28 and TRBJ1-5; tentatively, D is TRBD1 (5 bases). Germline values: CDR1 MDHEN, CDR2 SYDVKM. The CDR3 runs to 15 residues. Between the trimmed V and J ends, which lost 9 bases and 0 bases, there was a span of 15 bases. CDR3 sequence reads: CASHGTDYSNQPQHF. CDR3 in DNA: TGTGCCAGTCACGGGACTGATTATAGCAATCAGCCCCAGCATTTT.

This clonotype came up a few times. V and J are TRBV5-1 and TRBJ2-1; D possibly matches TRBD1 or TRBD2 (5 bases each). Germline V gene data show CDR1 as SGHRS and CDR2 as YFSETQ. The CDR3 length is 16 residues. Trimming cost V 1 base and J 0 bases, with 11 bases left between them. The CDR3 DNA reads as TGCGCCAGCAGCTTGATCCCGGGGACCTCCTACAATGAGCAGTTCTTC. This sequence encodes CASSLIPGTSYNEQFF.

This clonotype was recorded at least ten times. The genes are TRBV7-2 and TRBJ2-3; 8 bases agree with TRBD2. From germline, CDR1 is SGHTA and CDR2 FQGNSA. The CDR3 consists of 16 residues. Trimming cost V 8 bases and J 3 bases; bases outside gene matches: 13. This CDR3 reads CASGFLSGRGTDTQYF. Written as DNA, the CDR3 is TGTGCCAGCGGATTCCTAAGCGGGAGAGGGACAGATACGCAGTATTTT.

This clonotype was counted a few times. The gene calls are TRBV7-2 and TRBJ2-5; no reliable D call. The CDR3 length is 13 residues. Germline CDR1 SGHTA, CDR2 FQGNSA. The germline V and J ends were trimmed by 1 base and 10 bases, with 13 bases remaining between them. CDR3 sequence reads: CASSLERLVSQYF. The CDR3 DNA is TGTGCCAGCAGCTTAGAACGGCTAGTAAGCCAGTACTTC.

This clonotype occurred many times. V gene TRBV6-1 combines with J gene TRBJ2-3, with D possibly being TRBD2 (6 bases). The CDR3 length is 14 residues. V shed 6 bases and J shed 1 base, with 11 bases lying between them. Germline-derived CDR1 and CDR2 are MNHNS and SASEGT. CDR3 residues: CASRGEVRTDTQYF. Here the CDR3 DNA reads TGTGCCAGCAGGGGGGAGGTCCGCACAGATACGCAGTATTTT.

V usage is TRBV7-2 and J usage is TRBJ2-7; perhaps D is TRBD1 or TRBD2 (5 bases each). Trimming stripped 2 bases from V and 7 bases from J, with 15 bases between. This CDR3 region has 14 residues. Per the germline V gene, CDR1 is SGHTA and CDR2 is FQGNSA. Here the CDR3 reads CASSLRDPLREQYF. CDR3 in DNA: TGTGCCAGCAGCTTACGGGACCCCCTAAGGGAGCAGTACTTC.

This clonotype was observed many times. The genes are TRBV4-2 and TRBJ2-2; D might be TRBD2 (5 bases). CDR1 LGHNA and CDR2 YNFKEQ come from the germline V gene. CDR3 length: 14 residues. Trimming took 5 bases from V and 1 from J, leaving 8 bases between them. CDR3 nucleotide sequence: TGTGCCAGCAGCGAAGGGAGGAACACCGGGGAGCTGTTTTTT. Translated, it gives CASSEGRNTGELFF.

Worth noting for this clonotype: A much larger clone sits a single nucleotide away, making a read error possible. The chain recombines TRBV11-1 with TRBJ2-3; 9 nucleotides agree with TRBD2. The CDR3 totals 18 residues. The trim removed 5 bases at V and 7 bases at J, leaving 19 bases unmatched. CDR1 is SGHAT, CDR2 FQDESV, per germline (reference sequence). CDR3 protein: CASSHLTGSSGIFYTQYF. The DNA for the CDR3 is TGTGCCAGCAGCCACCTGACCGGGTCTAGCGGGATATTTTATACGCAGTATTTT.

V gene TRBV27 combines with J gene TRBJ1-4; D not resolved. CDR3 length: 15 amino acids. The germline V and J ends were trimmed by 6 bases and 0 bases, with 11 bases remaining between them. Germline V gene lookup returns CDR1 MNHEY and CDR2 SMNVEV (reference sequence). CDR3 amino acids: CASSSTAATNEKLFF. As DNA, the CDR3 is TGTGCCAGCAGCTCCACCGCAGCAACTAATGAAAAACTGTTTTTT.

This clonotype was seen ten or more times. The chain employs TRBV24-1 and TRBJ2-2; 8 bases align to TRBD1. V shed 5 bases and J 2 bases; nucleotides not matched to a gene: 9. The CDR3 contains 17 residues. Germline V gene sequence: CDR1 KGHDR, CDR2 SFDVKD. The CDR3 spells CATSGTSGTGNTGELFF. CDR3 nucleotides: TGTGCCACCAGTGGTACCTCGGGGACAGGAAACACCGGGGAGCTGTTTTTT.

This chain uses TRBV7-9 with TRBJ2-2; D is undetermined. Trimming left V 11 bases short and J 5 bases short, with 15 bases between. Germline-derived CDR1 and CDR2 are SEHNR and FQNEAQ (reference sequence). The CDR3 consists of 13 residues. As DNA, the CDR3 is TGTGCCGCGGAAACAGCCATTACCGGGGAGCTGTTTTTT. Residues: CAAETAITGELFF. Together with reference TRBV7-9 and TRBJ2-2, the CDR3 gives the full variable domain: DTGVSQNPRHKITKRGQNVTFRCDPISEHNRLYWYRQTLGQGPEFLTYFQNEAQLEKSRLLSDRFSAERPKGSFSTLEIQRTEQGDSAMYLCAAETAITGELFFGEGSRLTVL.

This clonotype was seen many times. The chain carries TRBV20-1 and TRBJ2-5; D call uncertain. The CDR3 runs to 11 residues. Germline V gene data show CDR1 as DFQATT and CDR2 as SNEGSKA (reference sequence). Trimming left V 6 bases short and J 10 bases short, with 15 bases between. The CDR3 DNA is TGCAGTGCCGTTTCGGAAACCTACCAGTACTTC. Protein sequence: CSAVSETYQYF.

Many counts were recorded for this clonotype. The gene calls are TRBV19 and TRBJ2-1; 7 bases are shared with TRBD2. V lost 10 bases to trimming and J lost 2 bases; unmatched junction nucleotides: 17. Germline CDR1 LNHDA, CDR2 SQIVND (reference sequence). This CDR3 has 17 amino acids. The CDR3 spells CATAPGGTGGPYNEQFF. Here the CDR3 DNA reads TGTGCCACCGCGCCGGGGGGTACGGGAGGTCCCTACAATGAGCAGTTCTTC.

This clonotype was observed many times. The rearrangement links TRBV12-3 or TRBV12-4 to TRBJ2-1, with D possibly being TRBD1 or TRBD2 (5 bases each). V lost 3 bases, J lost 10 bases, and 13 bases lay in between. This CDR3 has 13 amino acids. The CDR3 DNA is TGTGCCAGCAGTTTCCCCGACAGAGGGGAGCAGTTCTTC. Residues: CASSFPDRGEQFF.

This clonotype was recorded at least ten times. The chain links TRBV12-3 or TRBV12-4 to TRBJ2-1; 11 bases match TRBD2. CDR3 length: 16 amino acids. J was trimmed by 4 bases and V by 4 bases; bases with no gene match: 6. The CDR3 here is CASSSGTSGTYNEQFF. The CDR3 nucleotides read TGTGCCAGCAGTTCCGGGACTAGCGGAACTTACAATGAGCAGTTCTTC.

This clonotype was seen a handful of times. The chain employs TRBV30 and TRBJ2-2; unclear D gene. The ends were cut back, 4 bases at V and 4 bases at J, with 7 bases in the middle. This CDR3 is built from 12 residues. Germline-derived CDR1 and CDR2 are GTSNPN and SVGIG (reference sequence). Here the CDR3 DNA reads TGTGCCTGGAACGAGGTCACCGGGGAGCTGTTTTTT. Residues: CAWNEVTGELFF.

The chain combines TRBV29-1 with TRBJ1-2; weak D call: TRBD1 (5 bases). The germline V and J ends were trimmed by 5 bases and 4 bases, with 11 bases remaining between them. Per the germline V gene, CDR1 is SQVTM and CDR2 is ANQGSEA. The CDR3 spans 12 residues. The CDR3 protein is CSVYEGPYGYTF. In nucleotides, the CDR3 is TGCAGCGTTTATGAGGGGCCCTATGGCTACACCTTC.

This clonotype was seen repeatedly, ten times or more. The V and J genes are TRBV27 and TRBJ1-2, with 8 positions matching TRBD1. The CDR3 has 14 amino acids. Germline loops: CDR1 MNHEY, CDR2 SMNVEV (reference sequence). V lost 5 bases and J lost 7; bases outside the gene matches: 9. CDR3 bases: TGTGCCAGCAGTCTTGACAGGGGCTATCCTGGCTACACCTTC. Translated: CASSLDRGYPGYTF.

This clonotype was seen repeatedly, ten times or more. The CDR3 loop is CASSQDRAEATYEQYF. The DNA of the CDR3 is TGCGCCAGCAGCCAAGACCGGGCGGAGGCTACCTACGAGCAGTACTTC. V is TRBV4-3 and J is TRBJ2-7; possible D gene TRBD2, 5 bases. The CDR3 extends over 16 amino acids. Germline V CDR1 and CDR2: LGHNA, YSLEER. With 0 bases removed from V and 2 bases from J, the gap between germline ends came to 14 bases.

At least ten counts were recorded for this clonotype. The rearrangement links TRBV5-1 to TRBJ2-4, with TRBD2 matching over 8 bases. J gave up 8 bases and V 0 bases, and 10 bases lay outside the gene matches. The V gene's germline CDR1 is SGHRS and CDR2 YFSETQ. The CDR3 is made up of 16 amino acids. The CDR3 is CASSLVLAGLEDIQYF. The CDR3 DNA reads TGCGCCAGCAGCTTGGTATTAGCGGGGTTGGAGGACATTCAGTACTTC. Looking up the rest from reference TRBV5-1 and TRBJ2-4 gives the full variable domain: KAGVTQTPRYLIKTRGQQVTLSCSPISGHRSVSWYQQTPGQGLQFLFEYFSETQRNKGNFPGRFSGRQFSNSRSEMNVSTLELGDSALYLCASSLVLAGLEDIQYFGAGTRLSVL.

This clonotype was seen more than once but under ten times. An end of the junction does not agree with germline; a read error may underlie this. The rearrangement uses TRBV10-3 and TRBJ2-1; tentative D call: TRBD1 (6 bases). The germline V gene has CDR1 ENHRY and CDR2 SYGVKD. This CDR3 has 12 amino acids. CDR3 nucleotides: TGTGCCATCAGTGAAAGCGGAGGACAGTCGCTCTTC. Translation: CAISESGGQSLF.